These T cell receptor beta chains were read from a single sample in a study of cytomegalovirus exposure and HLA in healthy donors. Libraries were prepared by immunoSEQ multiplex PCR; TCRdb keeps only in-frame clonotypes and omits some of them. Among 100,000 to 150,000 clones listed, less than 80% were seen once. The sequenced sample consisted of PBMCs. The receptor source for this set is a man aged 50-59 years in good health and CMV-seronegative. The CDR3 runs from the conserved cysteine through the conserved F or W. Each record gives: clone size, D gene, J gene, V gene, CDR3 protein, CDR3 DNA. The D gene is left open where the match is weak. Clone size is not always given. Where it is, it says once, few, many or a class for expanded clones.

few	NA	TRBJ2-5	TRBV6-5	CASSYSNRAETQYF	TGTGCCAGCAGTTACTCGAACAGGGCTGAGACCCAGTACTTC
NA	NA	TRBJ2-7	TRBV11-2	CASSLDTRYEQYF	TGTGCCAGCAGCTTAGATACTAGGTACGAGCAGTACTTC
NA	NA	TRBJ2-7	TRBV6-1	CASTTARGHEQYF	TGTGCCAGCACGACCGCACGGGGTCACGAGCAGTACTTC
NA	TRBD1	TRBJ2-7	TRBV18	CASSRTGPSYEQYF	TGTGCCAGCTCACGGACAGGGCCATCCTACGAGCAGTACTTC
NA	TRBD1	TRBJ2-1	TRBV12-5	CASGPPTGNEQFF	TGTGCTAGTGGTCCCCCGACAGGGAATGAGCAGTTCTTC
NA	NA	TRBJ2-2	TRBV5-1	CASSSLGELFF	TGCGCCAGCAGCTCCCTCGGGGAGCTGTTTTTT
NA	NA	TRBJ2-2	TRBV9	CASSARDSEVGELFF	TGTGCCAGCAGCGCTCGGGATTCCGAGGTGGGGGAGCTGTTTTTT
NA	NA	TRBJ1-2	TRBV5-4	CASSLVSGGGSYGYTF	TGTGCCAGCAGCTTAGTCAGCGGGGGCGGATCATATGGCTACACCTTC
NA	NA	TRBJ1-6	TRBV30	CAWSQGRDSPLHF	TGTGCCTGGAGTCAGGGGCGCGATTCACCCCTCCACTTT
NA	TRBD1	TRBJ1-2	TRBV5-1	CASSTSTGDYGYTF	TGCGCCAGCAGCACCTCGACAGGGGACTATGGCTACACCTTC
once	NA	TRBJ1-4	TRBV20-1	CSAPLYEKLFF	TGCAGTGCACCCCTATATGAAAAACTGTTTTTT
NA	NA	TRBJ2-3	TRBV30	CAWSETGYSTDTQYF	TGTGCCTGGAGTGAAACAGGGTATAGCACAGATACGCAGTATTTT
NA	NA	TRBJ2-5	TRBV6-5	CASSYFTSKETQYF	TGTGCCAGCAGTTACTTTACTAGCAAAGAGACCCAGTACTTC
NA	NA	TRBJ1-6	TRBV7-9	CSSRPKGEGSYNSPLHF	TGTTCCAGCAGGCCAAAGGGAGAGGGCTCCTATAATTCACCCCTCCACTTT
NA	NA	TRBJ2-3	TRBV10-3	CAIRNDRSPTDTQYF	TGTGCCATCAGAAATGACAGGAGCCCCACAGATACGCAGTATTTT
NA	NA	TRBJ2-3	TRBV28	CASRNRKGADTQYF	TGTGCCAGCAGGAACAGGAAAGGCGCAGATACGCAGTATTTT